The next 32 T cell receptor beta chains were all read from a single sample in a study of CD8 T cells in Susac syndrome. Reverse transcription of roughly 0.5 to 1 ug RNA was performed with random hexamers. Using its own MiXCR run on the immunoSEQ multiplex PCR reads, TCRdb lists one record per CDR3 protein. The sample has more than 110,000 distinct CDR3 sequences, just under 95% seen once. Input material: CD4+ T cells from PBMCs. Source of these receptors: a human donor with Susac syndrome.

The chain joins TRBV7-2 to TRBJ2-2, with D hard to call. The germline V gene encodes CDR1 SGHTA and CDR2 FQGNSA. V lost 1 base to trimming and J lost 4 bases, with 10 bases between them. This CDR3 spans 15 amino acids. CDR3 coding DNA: TGTGCCAGCAGCTTAGTCCTGGTTAGCACCGGGGAGCTGTTTTTT. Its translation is CASSLVLVSTGELFF. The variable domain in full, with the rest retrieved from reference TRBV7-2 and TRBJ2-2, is GAGVSQSPSNKVTEKGKDVELRCDPISGHTALYWYRQSLGQGLEFLIYFQGNSAPDKSGLPSDRFSAERTGGSVSTLTIQRTQQEDSAVYLCASSLVLVSTGELFFGEGSRLTVL.

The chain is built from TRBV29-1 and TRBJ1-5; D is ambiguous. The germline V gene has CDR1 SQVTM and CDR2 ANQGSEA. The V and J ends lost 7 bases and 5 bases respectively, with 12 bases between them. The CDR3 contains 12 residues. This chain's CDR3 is CSARTQDQPQHF. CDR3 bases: TGCAGCGCTCGGACTCAGGATCAGCCCCAGCATTTT.

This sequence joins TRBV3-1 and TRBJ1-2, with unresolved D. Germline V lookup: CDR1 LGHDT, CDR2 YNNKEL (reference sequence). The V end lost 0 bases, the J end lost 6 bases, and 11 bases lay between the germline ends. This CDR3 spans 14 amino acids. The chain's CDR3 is CASSQDVLSDGYTF. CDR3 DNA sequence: TGTGCCAGCAGCCAAGACGTGTTATCGGATGGCTACACCTTC.

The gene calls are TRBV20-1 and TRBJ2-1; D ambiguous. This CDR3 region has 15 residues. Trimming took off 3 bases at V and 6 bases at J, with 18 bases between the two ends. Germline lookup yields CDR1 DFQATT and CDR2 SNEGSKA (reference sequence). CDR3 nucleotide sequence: TGCAGTGCTAGGGCCCTCAGGCCGCCTGGCAATGAGCAGTTCTTC. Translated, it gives CSARALRPPGNEQFF.

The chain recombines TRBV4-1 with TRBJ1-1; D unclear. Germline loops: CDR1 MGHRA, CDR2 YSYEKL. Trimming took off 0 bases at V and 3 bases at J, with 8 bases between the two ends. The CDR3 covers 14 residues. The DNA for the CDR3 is TGCGCCAGCAGCCAAGAGACGAGGGACACTGAAGCTTTCTTT. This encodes CASSQETRDTEAFF.

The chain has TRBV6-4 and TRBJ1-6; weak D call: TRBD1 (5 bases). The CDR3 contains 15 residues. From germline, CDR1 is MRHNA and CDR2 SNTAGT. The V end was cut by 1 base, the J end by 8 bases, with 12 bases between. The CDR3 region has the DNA TGTGCCAGCAGTGACTACCCCGGGGACGATTCACCCCTCCACTTT. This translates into CASSDYPGDDSPLHF.

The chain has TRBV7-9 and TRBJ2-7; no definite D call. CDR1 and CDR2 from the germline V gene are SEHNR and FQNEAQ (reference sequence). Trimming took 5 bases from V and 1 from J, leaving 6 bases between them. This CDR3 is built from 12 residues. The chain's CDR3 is CASSPESYEQYF. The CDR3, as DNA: TGTGCCAGCAGCCCAGAATCCTACGAGCAGTACTTC. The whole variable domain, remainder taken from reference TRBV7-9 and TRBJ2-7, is DTGVSQNPRHKITKRGQNVTFRCDPISEHNRLYWYRQTLGQGPEFLTYFQNEAQLEKSRLLSDRFSAERPKGSFSTLEIQRTEQGDSAMYLCASSPESYEQYFGPGTRLTVT.

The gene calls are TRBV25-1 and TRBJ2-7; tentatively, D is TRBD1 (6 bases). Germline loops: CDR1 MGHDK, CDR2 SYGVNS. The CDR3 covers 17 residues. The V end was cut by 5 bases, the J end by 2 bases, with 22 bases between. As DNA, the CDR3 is TGTGCCAGCAGTCAAGGGTTCCCGGGACATGGAGCCTACGAGCAGTACTTC. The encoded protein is CASSQGFPGHGAYEQYF.

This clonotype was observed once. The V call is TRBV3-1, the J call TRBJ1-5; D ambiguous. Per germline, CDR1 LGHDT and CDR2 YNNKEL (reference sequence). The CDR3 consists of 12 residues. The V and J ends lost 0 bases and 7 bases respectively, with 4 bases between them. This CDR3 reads CASSQDTQPQHF. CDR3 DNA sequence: TGTGCCAGCAGCCAAGATACCCAGCCCCAGCATTTT.

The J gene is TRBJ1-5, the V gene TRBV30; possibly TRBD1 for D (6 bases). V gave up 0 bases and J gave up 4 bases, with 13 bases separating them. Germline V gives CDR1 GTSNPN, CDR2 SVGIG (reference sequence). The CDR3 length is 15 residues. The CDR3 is CAWSVAGAGNQPQHF. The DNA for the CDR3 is TGTGCCTGGAGTGTTGCGGGGGCCGGTAATCAGCCCCAGCATTTT.

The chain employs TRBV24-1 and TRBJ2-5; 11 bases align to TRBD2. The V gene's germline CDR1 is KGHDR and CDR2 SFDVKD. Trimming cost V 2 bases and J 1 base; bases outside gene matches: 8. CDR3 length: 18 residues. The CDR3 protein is CATSDSLAGGPVQETQYF. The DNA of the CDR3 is TGTGCCACCAGTGATTCCCTAGCGGGAGGACCCGTCCAAGAGACCCAGTACTTC.

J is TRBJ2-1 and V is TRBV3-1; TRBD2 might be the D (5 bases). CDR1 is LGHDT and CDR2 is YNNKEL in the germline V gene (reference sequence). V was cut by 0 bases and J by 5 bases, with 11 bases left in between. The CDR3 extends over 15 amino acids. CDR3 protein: CASSQDILVNNEQFF. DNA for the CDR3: TGTGCCAGCAGCCAAGATATACTAGTGAACAATGAGCAGTTCTTC.

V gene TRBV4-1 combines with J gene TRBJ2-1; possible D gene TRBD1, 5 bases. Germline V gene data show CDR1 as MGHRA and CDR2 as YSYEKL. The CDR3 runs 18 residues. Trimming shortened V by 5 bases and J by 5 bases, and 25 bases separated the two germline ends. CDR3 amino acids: CASSVRLGQTKLNNEQFF. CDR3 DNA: TGCGCCAGCAGCGTAAGATTGGGGCAGACCAAACTAAACAATGAGCAGTTCTTC.

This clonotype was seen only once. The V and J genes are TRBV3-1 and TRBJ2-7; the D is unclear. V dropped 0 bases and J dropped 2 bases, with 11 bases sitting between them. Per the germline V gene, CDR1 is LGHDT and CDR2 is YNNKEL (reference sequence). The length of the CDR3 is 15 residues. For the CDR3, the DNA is TGTGCCAGCAGCCAAGAAGGACGCCCTCCCTACGAGCAGTACTTC. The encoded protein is CASSQEGRPPYEQYF.

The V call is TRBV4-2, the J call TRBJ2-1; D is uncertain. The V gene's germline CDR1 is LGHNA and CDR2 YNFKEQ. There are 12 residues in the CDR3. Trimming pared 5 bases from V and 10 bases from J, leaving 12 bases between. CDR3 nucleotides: TGTGCCAGCAGCGGGCCTCTGGGCGAGCAGTTCTTC. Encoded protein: CASSGPLGEQFF.

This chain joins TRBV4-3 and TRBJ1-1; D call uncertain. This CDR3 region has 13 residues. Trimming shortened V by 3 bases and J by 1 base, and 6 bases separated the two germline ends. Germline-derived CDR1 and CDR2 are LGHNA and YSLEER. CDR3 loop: CASSQTQNTEAFF. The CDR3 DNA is TGCGCCAGCAGCCAGACACAGAACACTGAAGCTTTCTTT.

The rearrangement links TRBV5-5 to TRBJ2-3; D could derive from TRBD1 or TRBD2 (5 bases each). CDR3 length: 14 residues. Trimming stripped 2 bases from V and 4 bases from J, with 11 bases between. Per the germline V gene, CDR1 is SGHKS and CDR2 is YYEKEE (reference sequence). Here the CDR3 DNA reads TGTGCCAGCAGCTTCGGCAGGGACCCAGATACGCAGTATTTT. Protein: CASSFGRDPDTQYF.

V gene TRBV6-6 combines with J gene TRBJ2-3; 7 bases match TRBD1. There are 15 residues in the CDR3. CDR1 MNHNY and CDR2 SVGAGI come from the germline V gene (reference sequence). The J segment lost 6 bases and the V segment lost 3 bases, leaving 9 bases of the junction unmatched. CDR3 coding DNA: TGTGCCAGCAGTTATCAAGGGGGCCGGTGGGATACGCAGTATTTT. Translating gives CASSYQGGRWDTQYF.

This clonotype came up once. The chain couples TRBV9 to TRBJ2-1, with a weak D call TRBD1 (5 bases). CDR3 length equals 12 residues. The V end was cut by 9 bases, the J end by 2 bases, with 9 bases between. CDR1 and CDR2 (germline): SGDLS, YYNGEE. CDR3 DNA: TGTGCCACCGGACAAGCCTACAATGAGCAGTTCTTC. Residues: CATGQAYNEQFF.

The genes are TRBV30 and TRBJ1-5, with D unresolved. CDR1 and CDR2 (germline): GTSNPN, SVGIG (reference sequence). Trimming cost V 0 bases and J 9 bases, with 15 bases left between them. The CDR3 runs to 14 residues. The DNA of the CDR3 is TGTGCCTGGAGTGTAAAGCCAGGAGGAGGGCCCCAGCATTTT. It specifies CAWSVKPGGGPQHF.

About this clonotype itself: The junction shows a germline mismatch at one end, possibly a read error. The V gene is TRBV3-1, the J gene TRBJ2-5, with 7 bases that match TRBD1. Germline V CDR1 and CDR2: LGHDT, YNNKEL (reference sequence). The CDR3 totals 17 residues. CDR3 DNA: TGTGCCAGCAGCCCCAACAGGGGAGAATTCCACCATGAGACCCAGTACTTC. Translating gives CASSPNRGEFHHETQYF.

The CDR3 loop is CASTFSAPSYEQYF. The CDR3, as DNA: TGTGCCAGCACGTTCTCAGCGCCCTCCTACGAGCAGTACTTC. V usage is TRBV7-8 and J usage is TRBJ2-7, with D unresolved. Trimming removed 7 bases at V and 0 bases at J, with 13 bases between. Germline CDR1 and CDR2: SGHVS and FQNEAQ. The CDR3 consists of 14 residues. Together with reference TRBV7-8 and TRBJ2-7, the CDR3 gives the full variable domain: GAGVSQSPRYKVAKRGQDVALRCDPISGHVSLFWYQQALGQGPEFLTYFQNEAQLDKSGLPSDRFFAERPEGSVSTLKIQRTQQEDSAVYLCASTFSAPSYEQYFGPGTRLTVT.

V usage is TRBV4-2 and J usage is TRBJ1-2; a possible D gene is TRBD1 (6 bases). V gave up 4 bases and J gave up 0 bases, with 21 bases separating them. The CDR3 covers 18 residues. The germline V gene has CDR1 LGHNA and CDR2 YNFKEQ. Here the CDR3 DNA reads TGTGCCAGCAGCCTCGGCCAGGGACAAAGGCGAACTAACTATGGCTACACCTTC. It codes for CASSLGQGQRRTNYGYTF.

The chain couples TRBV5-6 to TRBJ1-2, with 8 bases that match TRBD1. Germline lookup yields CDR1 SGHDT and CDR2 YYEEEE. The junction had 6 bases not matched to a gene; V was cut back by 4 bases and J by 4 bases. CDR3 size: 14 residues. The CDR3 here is CASSPGQVGYGYTF. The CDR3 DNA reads TGTGCCAGCAGCCCGGGACAGGTTGGCTATGGCTACACCTTC.

The CDR3 loop is CSARDGQGAWQPQHF. The CDR3 nucleotides read TGCAGTGCCCGCGATGGACAGGGGGCTTGGCAGCCCCAGCATTTT. The V gene is TRBV20-1, the J gene TRBJ1-5, with 11 positions matching TRBD1. Germline-derived CDR1 and CDR2 are DFQATT and SNEGSKA (reference sequence). J lost 7 bases, V lost 6 bases, and 11 bases had no gene match. CDR3 length equals 15 residues.

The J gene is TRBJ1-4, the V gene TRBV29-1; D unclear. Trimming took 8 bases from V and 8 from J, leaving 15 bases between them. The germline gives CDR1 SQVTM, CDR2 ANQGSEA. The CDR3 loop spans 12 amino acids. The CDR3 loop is CSIFGPHEKLFF. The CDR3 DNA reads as TGCAGCATCTTCGGCCCTCACGAAAAACTGTTTTTT. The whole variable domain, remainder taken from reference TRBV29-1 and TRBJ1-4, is SAVISQKPSRDICQRGTSLTIQCQVDSQVTMMFWYRQQPGQSLTLIATANQGSEATYESGFVIDKFPISRPNLTFSTLTVSNMSPEDSSIYLCSIFGPHEKLFFGSGTQLSVL.

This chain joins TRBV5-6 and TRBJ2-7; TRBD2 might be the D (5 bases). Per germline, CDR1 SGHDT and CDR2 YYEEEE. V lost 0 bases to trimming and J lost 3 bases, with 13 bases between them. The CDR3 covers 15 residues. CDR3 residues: CASSLVTGIDYEQYF. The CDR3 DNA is TGTGCCAGCAGCTTGGTTACCGGGATAGACTACGAGCAGTACTTC. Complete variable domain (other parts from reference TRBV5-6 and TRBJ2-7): DAGVTQSPTHLIKTRGQQVTLRCSPKSGHDTVSWYQQALGQGPQFIFQYYEEEERQRGNFPDRFSGHQFPNYSSELNVNALLLGDSALYLCASSLVTGIDYEQYFGPGTRLTVT.

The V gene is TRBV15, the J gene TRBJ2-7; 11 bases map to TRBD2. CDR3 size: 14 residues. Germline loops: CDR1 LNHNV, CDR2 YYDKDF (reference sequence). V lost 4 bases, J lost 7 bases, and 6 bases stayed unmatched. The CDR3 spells CATSTLAGGGEQYF. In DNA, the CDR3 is TGTGCCACCAGCACCTTAGCGGGAGGGGGAGAGCAGTACTTC.

The CDR3 sequence: CSASLALQETQYF. In DNA form, the CDR3 reads TGCAGTGCTAGTTTAGCGCTTCAAGAGACCCAGTACTTC. J is TRBJ2-5 and V is TRBV20-1, with D perhaps matching TRBD2 (5 bases). The CDR3 has 13 residues. CDR1 and CDR2 (germline): DFQATT, SNEGSKA (reference sequence). Between the trimmed V and J ends, which lost 3 bases and 2 bases, there was a span of 10 bases.

CDR3 bases: TGCAGCGTAAACCGGGACAGGGACACCGAGCAGTACTTC. Translating it yields CSVNRDRDTEQYF. This rearrangement joins TRBV29-1 to TRBJ2-7; TRBD1 agrees at 9 bases. In germline, CDR1 is SQVTM, CDR2 ANQGSEA. CDR3 length: 13 amino acids. With V trimmed by 6 bases and J by 6 bases, 9 bases remained unmatched.

The CDR3 nucleotides are TGTGCCACCAGACCCCTAACAGGGGTCACTAATGAAAAACTGTTTTTT. Amino acid sequence: CATRPLTGVTNEKLFF. V gene TRBV15 combines with J gene TRBJ1-4; TRBD1 aligns across 7 bases. Germline-derived CDR1 and CDR2 are LNHNV and YYDKDF (reference sequence). V shed 6 bases, J shed 2 bases, and the junction held 9 bases outside the gene matches. The CDR3 is made up of 16 amino acids.

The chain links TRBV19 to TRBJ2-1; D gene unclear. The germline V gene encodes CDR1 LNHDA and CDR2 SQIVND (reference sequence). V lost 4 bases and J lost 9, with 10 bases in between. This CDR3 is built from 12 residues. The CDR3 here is CASSTPSAEQFF. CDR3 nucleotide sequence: TGTGCCAGTAGTACCCCGAGCGCTGAGCAGTTCTTC.